This entry describes one T cell receptor (beta chain). Antigen specificity is unknown. The study used negative magnetic separation to enrich total CD8+ T cells. The data are from a study of human CD8 memory T cell subsets. UMI-labeled 5' RACE generated the TCR beta libraries. Methods used by the authors: Each of the TCR beta libraries had somewhere between roughly 2,600 and 18,000 functional CDR3 beta clonotypes in it. TCRdb re-called the 5' RACE reads; one entry per CDR3 protein, DNA not given. The V and J calls and clone size come from TCRdb's table, not from the authors' own analysis. In total, the table holds about 18,000 distinct CDR3 sequences. General study results and limits: A similarly high level of diversity characterized stem-like memory and precursor exhausted T cells, unlike effector memory cells.

Germline loops: CDR1 SEHNR, CDR2 FQNEAQ (reference sequence). The length of the CDR3 is 13 residues. The sample consisted of CD8+ T cells from PBMCs. The chain couples TRBV7-9 to TRBJ2-1. This TCR came from a human donor in good health. The CDR3 reads CASSPLLWNEQFF.